The 15 T cell receptor beta chains below were found in one sample sequenced in a study of shared clonotypes between healthy human individuals. Produced via immunoSEQ multiplex PCR; TCRdb's table is partial and in-frame only. Among approximately 2.3 million clones, roughly 93% were seen once, and the ten largest hold 0.39%. Sequences were obtained from naive CD4+ T cells from PBMCs. Subset specified: CD45RA+ positively selected. The source is a man younger than 30 in good health. Some clones in this sample may be carry-over from other donors' samples.

About this clone: A junction end diverges from the germline sequence, so it may reflect a read error. This rearrangement joins TRBV2 to TRBJ2-7; D is possibly TRBD1 or TRBD2 (6 bases each). Germline CDR1 is SNHLY and CDR2 is FYNNEI. The CDR3 runs 12 residues. DNA of the CDR3: TGTGCAAGCAGGGGACTTGCCTACGAGCAGTACTTC. Protein product: CASRGLAYEQYF.

V and J are TRBV6-1 and TRBJ2-4; a possible D gene is TRBD1 (5 bases). The V gene lost 6 bases and the J gene lost 10 bases, with 19 bases spanning the gap. This CDR3 spans 14 amino acids. Germline CDR1 MNHNS, CDR2 SASEGT. The chain's CDR3 is CASRISVAKGIQYF. CDR3 coding DNA: TGTGCCAGCAGGATTTCGGTCGCCAAGGGGATTCAGTACTTC.

This CDR3 is CASSVNFGVGYEQYF. CDR3 bases: TGTGCCAGTAGTGTAAATTTCGGGGTTGGCTACGAGCAGTACTTC. The chain links TRBV19 to TRBJ2-7; tentatively, D is TRBD2 (5 bases). This CDR3 is built from 15 residues. V dropped 5 bases and J dropped 3 bases, with 17 bases sitting between them. Germline CDR1 is LNHDA and CDR2 is SQIVND (reference sequence).

The chain combines TRBV9 with TRBJ2-5; perhaps TRBD2 as D (6 bases). Between the trimmed V and J ends, which lost 1 base and 4 bases, there was a span of 23 bases. The CDR3 sequence is 18 residues long. CDR1 is SGDLS and CDR2 is YYNGEE in the germline V gene. The CDR3 region is CASSVSRFGGIIRETQYF. As DNA, the CDR3 is TGTGCCAGCAGCGTATCCCGCTTCGGAGGGATTATTCGAGAGACCCAGTACTTC.

This chain links TRBV7-9 with TRBJ2-6, with TRBD2 as a possible D gene (6 bases). Germline CDR1 SEHNR, CDR2 FQNEAQ (reference sequence). Trimming pared 5 bases from V and 0 bases from J, leaving 14 bases between. This CDR3 is built from 17 residues. The CDR3 bases are TGTGCCAGCAGCCGGGACTTCCTCCTCTCTGGGGCCAACGTCCTGACTTTC. As protein: CASSRDFLLSGANVLTF.

The chain recombines TRBV5-1 with TRBJ2-7; 8 bases are shared with TRBD1. The V gene's germline CDR1 is SGHRS and CDR2 YFSETQ. The CDR3 has 16 amino acids. V dropped 1 base and J dropped 2; count of bases not matched to a gene: 8. DNA of the CDR3: TGCGCCAGCAGCTTGACCCCAGACAGGGGCACCTACGAGCAGTACTTC. Its protein product is CASSLTPDRGTYEQYF.

The chain links TRBV11-2 to TRBJ2-7; D is uncertain. In germline, CDR1 is SGHAT, CDR2 FQNNGV. V dropped 3 bases and J dropped 4 bases, with 10 bases sitting between them. The length of the CDR3 is 13 residues. CDR3 nucleotide sequence: TGTGCCAGCAGCTTTAACTATGGGTACGAGCAGTACTTC. It is translated as CASSFNYGYEQYF.

The rearrangement uses TRBV10-3 and TRBJ2-5, with a weak D call TRBD2 (5 bases). Germline CDR1 reads ENHRY; CDR2 reads SYGVKD. The CDR3 is 12 amino acids. The V end lost 6 bases, the J end lost 5 bases, and 10 bases lay between the germline ends. CDR3 sequence: CAISRTGETQYF. CDR3 DNA sequence: TGTGCCATCAGCAGGACTGGGGAGACCCAGTACTTC.

The chain has TRBV14 and TRBJ1-2; 7 bases are a match to TRBD1. Trimming at V came to 4 bases and at J to 1 base, leaving 9 bases not matched to a gene. The CDR3 contains 16 residues. In germline, CDR1 is SGHDN, CDR2 FVKESK. The CDR3 loop reads CASSPDRPFRNYGYTF. The CDR3 bases are TGTGCCAGCAGCCCGGACAGGCCCTTTCGTAACTATGGCTACACCTTC.

The rearrangement uses TRBV10-3 and TRBJ1-1; tentatively, D is TRBD1 (6 bases). Between the trimmed V and J ends, which lost 6 bases and 5 bases, there was a span of 19 bases. CDR3 length: 15 amino acids. The V gene's germline CDR1 is ENHRY and CDR2 SYGVKD. The CDR3 loop is CAISRELGGRTEAFF. The CDR3, as DNA: TGTGCCATCAGCCGTGAGTTAGGGGGGCGAACTGAAGCTTTCTTT.

The chain employs TRBV6-5 and TRBJ2-7; 7 bases are a match to TRBD1. Germline V gives CDR1 MNHEY, CDR2 SVGAGI. J was trimmed by 1 base and V by 2 bases; bases with no gene match: 2. The CDR3 contains 14 residues. The CDR3 sequence: CASSYKTGSYEQYF. CDR3 in DNA: TGTGCCAGCAGTTACAAGACAGGGTCCTACGAGCAGTACTTC.

The chain carries TRBV7-8 and TRBJ2-7; D gene unclear. Germline V lookup: CDR1 SGHVS, CDR2 FQNEAQ. V gave up 1 base and J gave up 2 bases, with 9 bases separating them. CDR3 length equals 14 residues. CDR3 loop: CASSLVAGAYEQYF. CDR3 bases: TGTGCCAGCAGCTTAGTAGCAGGAGCCTACGAGCAGTACTTC.

Concerning this clone itself: The sample contains more than one DNA sequence encoding this CDR3. V and J are TRBV19 and TRBJ1-1; D not certain. CDR1 and CDR2 (germline): LNHDA, SQIVND (reference sequence). V was shortened by 3 bases and J by 0 bases, with 8 bases between the two germline ends. This CDR3 is 14 amino acids long. The CDR3 region has the DNA TGTGCCAGTAGTATTACCGGGGTGAACACTGAAGCTTTCTTT. Translated: CASSITGVNTEAFF.

The chain carries TRBV27 and TRBJ2-7; 7 bases are shared with TRBD2. V gave up 6 bases and J gave up 0 bases; unmatched junction bases: 11. The CDR3 length is 16 residues. From germline, CDR1 is MNHEY and CDR2 SMNVEV (reference sequence). The CDR3 DNA reads TGTGCCAGCAGAGATCGTCTAGCGGTGAGCTCCTACGAGCAGTACTTC. Translating it yields CASRDRLAVSSYEQYF.

DNA for the CDR3: TGCGCCAGCCGGACCGATGGACAGGCAAATCCCCTCAATCAGCCCCAGCATTTT. It yields the protein CASRTDGQANPLNQPQHF. V gene TRBV10-1 combines with J gene TRBJ1-5, with TRBD1 matching 7 bases. Losses at the gene ends were 8 bases for V and 3 bases for J; bases not matched to a gene: 19. The length of the CDR3 is 18 residues. Germline loops: CDR1 WNHNN, CDR2 SYGVQD (reference sequence).